The next 18 T cell receptor beta chains were all read from a single sample in a study of T cells after yellow fever vaccination. TCRdb re-derived calls from the 5' RACE reads in MiXCR, one entry per CDR3 protein. The table records approximately 300,000 distinct CDR3 sequences, about 10% of them present only once. Specimen: CD4+ T cells sorted from PBMCs, collected 45 days after the yellow fever booster vaccination. The receptors were sampled from a man in his late teens or twenties who received the YFV17D yellow fever vaccine.

This clonotype was recorded many times. The genes are TRBV7-2 and TRBJ1-1; D perhaps matches TRBD1 (6 bases). The CDR3 length is 14 residues. Per the germline V gene, CDR1 is SGHTA and CDR2 is FQGNSA. The V and J ends lost 2 bases and 5 bases respectively, with 12 bases between them. CDR3 residues: CASSLWGRGTEAFF. CDR3 sequence (DNA): TGTGCCAGCAGCTTATGGGGGCGCGGTACTGAAGCTTTCTTT.

This clonotype was detected a few times. The rearrangement links TRBV10-3 to TRBJ1-1, with TRBD1 matching over 7 bases. Looked up from germline, CDR1 is ENHRY and CDR2 is SYGVKD. Trimming took 4 bases from V and 4 from J; bases not matched to a gene: 6. The CDR3 covers 14 residues. The CDR3 DNA reads as TGTGCCATCAGTGGCCCAGGGGGGACCACTGAAGCTTTCTTT. Translated, it gives CAISGPGGTTEAFF.

This clonotype occurred a few times. J is TRBJ2-5 and V is TRBV5-1; D is ambiguous. Germline CDR1 SGHRS, CDR2 YFSETQ. The CDR3 contains 12 residues. The germline V and J ends were trimmed by 4 bases and 1 base, with 5 bases remaining between them. Written as DNA, the CDR3 is TGCGCCAGCAGCGGATCCCAAGAGACCCAGTACTTC. Translation: CASSGSQETQYF.

This clonotype was observed a few times. The chain is built from TRBV10-3 and TRBJ2-7; unclear D gene. V was trimmed by 1 base and J by 5 bases, leaving 18 bases between them. The CDR3 sequence is 16 residues long. The germline CDR1 and CDR2 sequences are ENHRY and SYGVKD. The CDR3 loop is CAISEFPGPDTHEQYF. In nucleotides, the CDR3 is TGTGCCATCAGTGAGTTTCCTGGGCCAGATACGCACGAGCAGTACTTC.

For this clonotype: A much larger clone differs by one base, so this may be a read error. CDR3 nucleotides: TGTGCCAGCAGATCCAGGGTATACTCTGAAGCTTTCTTT. Protein: CASRSRVYSEAFF. The chain couples TRBV12-3 or TRBV12-4 to TRBJ1-1; TRBD1 might be the D (5 bases). Trimming took off 6 bases at V and 6 bases at J, with 14 bases between the two ends. The CDR3 is 13 amino acids.

This clonotype was seen only a few times. The V call is TRBV7-2, the J call TRBJ1-5; the match to TRBD1 covers 7 bases. The CDR3 covers 18 residues. Germline CDR1 and CDR2: SGHTA and FQGNSA. After removal of 0 bases from V and 1 base from J, the junction contained 9 bases not matched to a gene. DNA for the CDR3: TGTGCCAGCAGCTTAGCGCCCCTCGCAGGGGGAAGCAATCAGCCCCAGCATTTT. Translation: CASSLAPLAGGSNQPQHF.

This clonotype was counted only a few times. The V call is TRBV7-9, the J call TRBJ2-5; possible D gene TRBD1, 6 bases. Trimming removed 4 bases from V and 5 bases from J, with 14 bases in between. The CDR3 runs to 14 residues. The germline V gene has CDR1 SEHNR and CDR2 FQNEAQ (reference sequence). The CDR3 region is CASSYGGVRETQYF. The CDR3 bases are TGTGCCAGCAGCTATGGGGGCGTGAGGGAGACCCAGTACTTC.

This chain uses TRBV7-2 with TRBJ1-1; maybe TRBD1 (6 bases). V lost 3 bases and J lost 5, with 16 bases in between. The CDR3 runs to 15 residues. Germline CDR1 reads SGHTA; CDR2 reads FQGNSA. The chain's CDR3 is CASSLGMQGRTEAFF. The CDR3 DNA is TGTGCCAGCAGCTTGGGAATGCAGGGGCGTACTGAAGCTTTCTTT.

The chain combines TRBV29-1 with TRBJ2-2; D not resolved. V was clipped by 1 base and J by 5 bases, with 8 bases between them. The CDR3 runs 13 residues. The germline gives CDR1 SQVTM, CDR2 ANQGSEA. The CDR3 spells CSVEVWGTGELFF. CDR3 sequence (DNA): TGCAGCGTTGAAGTTTGGGGTACCGGGGAGCTGTTTTTT.

The chain recombines TRBV7-2 with TRBJ1-2; D gene uncertain. The length of the CDR3 is 14 residues. Deletions cut 3 bases from V and 2 bases from J, with 10 bases between. CDR1 and CDR2 from the germline V gene are SGHTA and FQGNSA. The CDR3 sequence is CASSFGRINYGYTF. The CDR3 DNA follows: TGTGCCAGCAGCTTTGGACGGATAAACTATGGCTACACCTTC.

This clonotype was found many times. The chain uses TRBV5-1 and TRBJ1-1, with D unresolved. Trimming pared 3 bases from V and 1 base from J, leaving 13 bases between. Germline CDR1 and CDR2: SGHRS and YFSETQ. The CDR3 runs 15 residues. DNA of the CDR3: TGCGCCAGCAGCTCCCGTGACGGCCAGAACACTGAAGCTTTCTTT. It yields the protein CASSSRDGQNTEAFF.

This chain links TRBV28 with TRBJ2-7; 13 bases map to TRBD2. The CDR3 consists of 16 residues. J was trimmed by 9 bases and V by 5 bases; bases with no gene match: 13. Per the germline V gene, CDR1 is MDHEN and CDR2 is SYDVKM. The CDR3 reads CASSPSGTSGVRGQYV. The CDR3 bases are TGTGCCAGCAGTCCCAGTGGGACTAGCGGGGTACGAGGGCAGTACGTC.

This clonotype was counted ten times or more. The V call is TRBV5-4, the J call TRBJ1-2, with D tentatively TRBD1 (5 bases). Per the germline V gene, CDR1 is SGHNT and CDR2 is YYREEE (reference sequence). The length of the CDR3 is 14 residues. V gave up 5 bases and J gave up 1 base, with 12 bases separating them. The CDR3 sequence: CASRMGDRNYGYTF. CDR3 sequence (DNA): TGTGCCAGCAGAATGGGGGACCGTAACTATGGCTACACCTTC. The full variable domain, rest sourced from reference TRBV5-4 and TRBJ1-2, is ETGVTQSPTHLIKTRGQQVTLRCSSQSGHNTVSWYQQALGQGPQFIFQYYREEENGRGNFPPRFSGLQFPNYSSELNVNALELDDSALYLCASRMGDRNYGYTFGSGTRLTVV.

This chain joins TRBV19 and TRBJ1-3; D gene uncertain. CDR1 and CDR2 from the germline V gene are LNHDA and SQIVND (reference sequence). Deletions cut 8 bases from V and 4 bases from J, with 9 bases between. The CDR3 length is 12 residues. CDR3 amino acids: CASSVRGNTIYF. The CDR3 DNA is TGTGCCAGTTCGGTCCGCGGAAACACCATATATTTT.

The V and J genes are TRBV20-1 and TRBJ1-4; a possible D gene is TRBD1 (5 bases). Germline loops: CDR1 DFQATT, CDR2 SNEGSKA (reference sequence). Deletions cut 4 bases from V and 2 bases from J, with 8 bases between. The CDR3 has 13 residues. CDR3 nucleotides: TGCAGTGCTACGACAGCTACTAATGAAAAACTGTTTTTT. Its translation is CSATTATNEKLFF.

The chain is built from TRBV6-5 and TRBJ1-2; TRBD1 aligns across 7 bases. The germline CDR1 and CDR2 sequences are MNHEY and SVGAGI. After removal of 5 bases from V and 8 bases from J, the junction contained 5 bases not matched to a gene. The CDR3 loop spans 12 amino acids. CDR3 amino acids: CASSRGGVGYTF. CDR3 nucleotides: TGTGCCAGCAGTAGAGGGGGCGTGGGCTACACCTTC.

The chain couples TRBV11-2 to TRBJ2-6; D remains ambiguous. The CDR3 spans 15 residues. CDR1 and CDR2 (germline): SGHAT, FQNNGV. Trimming removed 4 bases at V and 7 bases at J, with 14 bases between. CDR3 DNA: TGTGCCAGCAGCTCAGTGGCCAGGCCAGCCAACGTCCTGACTTTC. Its translation is CASSSVARPANVLTF.

The chain employs TRBV12-3 or TRBV12-4 and TRBJ2-5; D is uncertain. The germline V and J ends were trimmed by 6 bases and 5 bases, with 10 bases remaining between them. The CDR3 covers 12 residues. CDR3 amino acids: CASRIGRETQYF. The CDR3 nucleotides are TGTGCCAGCAGGATCGGAAGGGAGACCCAGTACTTC.